Listed below are T cell receptor beta chains from one sample, sequenced in a study of shared clonotypes between healthy human individuals. Data came from immunoSEQ multiplex PCR; TCRdb stores just in-frame clones and leaves some out. The sample consists of some 2 million clones, approximately 94% of them appearing once. The sequencing sample was made of naive CD8+ T cells sorted from blood. These receptors all stem from a young man in good health. Both conserved end residues are part of each CDR3. The D gene is left open where the match is weak. Clone size is shown for a subset of rows, as once, few, many or a class of expanded clone.

>.|TRBJ1-1|.|TRBV7-9
CASSLGMAGLNTEAFF
TGTGCCAGCAGCTTAGGAATGGCGGGCCTGAACACTGAAGCTTTCTTT
>.|TRBJ2-1|TRBD2|TRBV27
CASSLLGLAGGPGNEQFF
TGTGCCAGCAGTTTACTGGGACTAGCGGGAGGGCCGGGTAATGAGCAGTTCTTC
>once|TRBJ1-6|.|TRBV6-5
CASTLSGDNSPLHF
TGTGCCAGCACCTTGAGTGGGGATAATTCACCCCTCCACTTT
>.|TRBJ1-2|.|TRBV10-3
CATASPGGDGYTF
TGTGCCACCGCTTCCCCGGGTGGTGATGGCTACACCTTC
>.|TRBJ2-4|.|TRBV5-4
CASSLDNLAGKNIQYF
TGTGCCAGCAGCCTAGATAACCTAGCAGGCAAAAACATTCAGTACTTC
>once|TRBJ2-7|TRBD1|TRBV6-5
CASSSGTATYEQYF
TGTGCCAGCAGTTCGGGGACAGCGACCTACGAGCAGTACTTC
>.|TRBJ2-7|.|TRBV9
CASSADTNSYEQYF
TGTGCCAGCAGCGCGGACACCAACTCCTACGAGCAGTACTTC
>once|TRBJ2-1|.|TRBV9
CASSHWGGAYNEQFF
TGTGCCAGCAGCCACTGGGGAGGCGCCTACAATGAGCAGTTCTTC
>.|TRBJ2-1|.|TRBV13
CASSLNHGVGGYNEQFF
TGTGCCAGCAGCTTAAACCACGGGGTTGGGGGTTACAATGAGCAGTTCTTC
>once|TRBJ2-2|.|TRBV27
CASSPSMGERTGELFF
TGTGCCAGCAGCCCTTCTATGGGAGAACGCACCGGGGAGCTGTTTTTT
>.|TRBJ2-3|.|TRBV4-3
CASSQLIGSGTSTDTQYF
TGCGCCAGCAGCCAACTCATTGGAAGCGGAACTAGCACAGATACGCAGTATTTT
>.|TRBJ2-1|.|TRBV18
CASSPGSSDEQFF
TGTGCCAGCTCTCCAGGGTCTAGTGATGAGCAGTTCTTC
>.|TRBJ2-7|.|TRBV25-1
CASSVTAYEQYF
TGTGCCAGCAGTGTTACCGCCTACGAGCAGTACTTC
>.|TRBJ1-1|TRBD1|TRBV28
CASSPLQGAGTEAFF
TGTGCCAGCAGTCCTCTACAGGGGGCTGGCACTGAAGCTTTCTTT
>.|TRBJ1-2|.|TRBV21-1
CASSPPEGSNYGYTF
TGTGCCAGCAGCCCCCCGGAGGGTAGTAACTATGGCTACACCTTC
>.|TRBJ1-1|.|TRBV9
CASSGTASEAFF
TGTGCCAGCAGCGGCACAGCCTCTGAAGCTTTCTTT
>.|TRBJ2-7|.|TRBV13
CASSTTYEQYF
TGTGCCAGCAGCACAACCTACGAGCAGTACTTC
>.|TRBJ1-1|.|TRBV27
CASKSSTTTVTTEAFF
TGTGCCAGCAAGTCCAGCACGACCACAGTTACCACTGAAGCTTTCTTT
>.|TRBJ1-6|.|TRBV30
CAWGPGSPNSPLHF
TGTGCCTGGGGGCCGGGATCTCCTAATTCACCCCTCCACTTT
>.|TRBJ2-3|TRBD1|TRBV10-2
CASSFQGATDTQYF
TGCGCCAGCAGCTTTCAGGGGGCCACAGATACGCAGTATTTT
>.|TRBJ2-7|TRBD1|TRBV13
CASSPGTGASYEQYF
TGTGCCAGCAGCCCCGGGACAGGGGCTTCCTACGAGCAGTACTTC
>.|TRBJ2-7|.|TRBV15
CATSRVSASYEQYF
TGTGCCACCAGCAGAGTGAGCGCCTCCTACGAGCAGTACTTC
>.|TRBJ1-2|.|TRBV4-1
CASSQDRGFDGYTF
TGCGCCAGCAGCCAAGATAGGGGATTTGATGGCTACACCTTC
>.|TRBJ1-1|.|TRBV4-1
CASSQGWQGSTNTEAFF
TGCGCCAGCAGCCAAGGGTGGCAGGGAAGTACGAACACTGAAGCTTTCTTT
>.|TRBJ2-7|TRBD2|TRBV7-9
CASSQREEPYEQYF
TGTGCCAGCAGCCAGCGGGAGGAACCCTACGAGCAGTACTTC
>.|TRBJ2-1|TRBD2|TRBV7-8
CASSFGLAGSPSYNEQFF
TGTGCCAGCAGCTTTGGACTAGCGGGATCACCCTCCTACAATGAGCAGTTCTTC
>.|TRBJ2-2|.|TRBV19
CASSTPSPSDSTFTGELFF
TGTGCCAGTAGTACCCCTTCTCCATCGGATTCTACTTTTACCGGGGAGCTGTTTTTT
>.|TRBJ2-7|.|TRBV1
CTSSQGGLPPYEQYF
TGCACCAGCAGCCAAGGGGGACTACCTCCCTACGAGCAGTACTTC
>.|TRBJ2-5|.|TRBV11-2
CASSFFGSPETQYF
TGTGCCAGCAGCTTTTTCGGTAGTCCAGAGACCCAGTACTTC
>.|TRBJ1-4|.|TRBV7-9
CASSLLPGNEKLFF
TGTGCCAGCAGCTTATTACCCGGGAATGAAAAACTGTTTTTT
>.|TRBJ2-7|TRBD1|TRBV19
CASSTAGGSYEQYF
TGTGCCAGTAGTACGGCAGGGGGCTCCTACGAGCAGTACTTC
>.|TRBJ1-2|TRBD1|TRBV11-2
CASSPSQGAGYDGYTF
TGTGCCAGCAGCCCGAGCCAGGGGGCTGGTTATGATGGCTACACCTTC
>.|TRBJ2-3|.|TRBV2
CASSDIAWSSTDTQYF
TGTGCCAGCAGTGATATCGCCTGGTCTAGCACAGATACGCAGTATTTT
>.|TRBJ2-7|.|TRBV6-5
CASSYSPLSSYEQYF
TGTGCCAGCAGTTACTCCCCCCTCAGCTCCTACGAGCAGTACTTC
>.|TRBJ1-1|.|TRBV6-5
CASSIGMNTEAFF
TGTGCCAGCAGTATAGGGATGAACACTGAAGCTTTCTTT
>.|TRBJ2-7|TRBD1|TRBV2
CASSEEGATYEQYF
TGTGCCAGCAGTGAAGAGGGGGCAACCTACGAGCAGTACTTC
>.|TRBJ2-5|.|TRBV11-2
CASRRWGSPKETQYF
TGTGCCAGCAGGCGTTGGGGTTCGCCCAAAGAGACCCAGTACTTC
>.|TRBJ1-5|TRBD1|TRBV6-5
CASSYDREGNQPQHF
TGTGCCAGCAGTTACGACAGGGAGGGCAATCAGCCCCAGCATTTT
>.|TRBJ2-1|TRBD2|TRBV19
CASNPLAGGDNEQFF
TGTGCCAGTAATCCTCTAGCGGGAGGGGACAATGAGCAGTTCTTC
>.|TRBJ1-2|.|TRBV30
CAWMGHEGYGYTF
TGTGCCTGGATGGGGCACGAGGGCTATGGCTACACCTTC
>once|TRBJ2-5|.|TRBV4-3
CASSQDLVTNDQETQYF
TGCGCCAGCAGCCAAGATTTAGTGACAAACGACCAAGAGACCCAGTACTTC
>.|TRBJ2-1|.|TRBV7-2
CASGLRNYNEQFF
TGTGCCAGCGGTCTGCGTAACTACAATGAGCAGTTCTTC
>once|TRBJ2-7|TRBD1|TRBV27
CASSRTGGDEQYF
TGTGCCAGCAGTAGGACAGGTGGTGACGAGCAGTACTTC
>.|TRBJ2-5|TRBD1|TRBV30
CAWDREETQYF
TGTGCCTGGGACAGGGAAGAGACCCAGTACTTC
>.|TRBJ2-7|.|TRBV7-8
CASNLQRSSYEQYF
TGTGCCAGCAACCTACAAAGGAGCTCCTACGAGCAGTACTTC
>.|TRBJ1-2|TRBD1|TRBV4-1
CASSHAPGQKNYGYTF
TGCGCCAGCAGCCACGCCCCGGGACAGAAGAACTATGGCTACACCTTC
>.|TRBJ1-6|TRBD1|TRBV30
CAWSEGTAYNSPLHF
TGTGCCTGGAGCGAGGGGACAGCCTATAATTCACCCCTCCACTTT
>.|TRBJ2-1|.|TRBV11-2
CASSTYNEQFF
TGTGCCAGCAGTACCTACAATGAGCAGTTCTTC
>.|TRBJ2-7|.|TRBV10-3
CAISESGIYEQYF
TGTGCCATCAGTGAGTCGGGGATCTACGAGCAGTACTTC
>.|TRBJ2-7|TRBD2|TRBV7-6
CASSLFDSGSPYEQYF
TGTGCCAGCAGCTTATTTGATAGCGGGAGCCCCTACGAGCAGTACTTC
>.|TRBJ2-7|TRBD1|TRBV12-5
CASGARPGQGDHEQYF
TGTGCTAGTGGTGCCCGGCCGGGGCAGGGGGACCACGAGCAGTACTTC
>.|TRBJ2-1|TRBD2|TRBV18
CASSPGAGGSVVIGDEQFF
TGTGCCAGCTCACCAGGGGCCGGCGGGAGCGTCGTAATAGGTGATGAGCAGTTCTTC
>.|TRBJ2-1|.|TRBV28
CASTPGTNEQFF
TGTGCCAGCACTCCGGGCACCAATGAGCAGTTCTTC
>once|TRBJ2-1|.|TRBV19
CASSTGTLYNEQFF
TGTGCCAGTAGTACCGGGACTCTCTACAATGAGCAGTTCTTC
>.|TRBJ2-3|.|TRBV6-4
CASRPRGRPETDTQYF
TGTGCCAGCAGACCCCGGGGGCGACCCGAAACAGATACGCAGTATTTT